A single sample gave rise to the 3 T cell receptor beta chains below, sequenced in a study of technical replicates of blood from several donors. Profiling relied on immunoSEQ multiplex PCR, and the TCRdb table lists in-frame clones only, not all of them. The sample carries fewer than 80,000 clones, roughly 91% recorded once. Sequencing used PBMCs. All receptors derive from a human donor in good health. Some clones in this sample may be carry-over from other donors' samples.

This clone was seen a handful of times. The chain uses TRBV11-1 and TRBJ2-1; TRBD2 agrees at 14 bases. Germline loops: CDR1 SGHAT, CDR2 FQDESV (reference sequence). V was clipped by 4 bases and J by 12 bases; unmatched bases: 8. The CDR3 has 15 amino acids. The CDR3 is CASSSGLAGGLGQFF. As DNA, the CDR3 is TGTGCCAGCAGCTCCGGACTAGCGGGGGGTCTCGGGCAGTTCTTC.

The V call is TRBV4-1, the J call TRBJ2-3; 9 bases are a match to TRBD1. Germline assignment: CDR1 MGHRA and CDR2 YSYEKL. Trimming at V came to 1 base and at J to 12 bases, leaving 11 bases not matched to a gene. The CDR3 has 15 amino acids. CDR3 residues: CASSQVTGGKVIQYF. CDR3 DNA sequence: TGCGCCAGCAGCCAAGTAACAGGGGGCAAAGTTATACAGTATTTT.

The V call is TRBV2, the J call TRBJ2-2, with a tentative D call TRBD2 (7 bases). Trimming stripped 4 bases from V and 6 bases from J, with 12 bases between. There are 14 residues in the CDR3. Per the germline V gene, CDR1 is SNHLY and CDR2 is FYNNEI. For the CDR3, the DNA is TGTGCCAGCAGTGTAGGGGGGAGGGCCGGGGAGCTGTTTTTT. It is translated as CASSVGGRAGELFF.